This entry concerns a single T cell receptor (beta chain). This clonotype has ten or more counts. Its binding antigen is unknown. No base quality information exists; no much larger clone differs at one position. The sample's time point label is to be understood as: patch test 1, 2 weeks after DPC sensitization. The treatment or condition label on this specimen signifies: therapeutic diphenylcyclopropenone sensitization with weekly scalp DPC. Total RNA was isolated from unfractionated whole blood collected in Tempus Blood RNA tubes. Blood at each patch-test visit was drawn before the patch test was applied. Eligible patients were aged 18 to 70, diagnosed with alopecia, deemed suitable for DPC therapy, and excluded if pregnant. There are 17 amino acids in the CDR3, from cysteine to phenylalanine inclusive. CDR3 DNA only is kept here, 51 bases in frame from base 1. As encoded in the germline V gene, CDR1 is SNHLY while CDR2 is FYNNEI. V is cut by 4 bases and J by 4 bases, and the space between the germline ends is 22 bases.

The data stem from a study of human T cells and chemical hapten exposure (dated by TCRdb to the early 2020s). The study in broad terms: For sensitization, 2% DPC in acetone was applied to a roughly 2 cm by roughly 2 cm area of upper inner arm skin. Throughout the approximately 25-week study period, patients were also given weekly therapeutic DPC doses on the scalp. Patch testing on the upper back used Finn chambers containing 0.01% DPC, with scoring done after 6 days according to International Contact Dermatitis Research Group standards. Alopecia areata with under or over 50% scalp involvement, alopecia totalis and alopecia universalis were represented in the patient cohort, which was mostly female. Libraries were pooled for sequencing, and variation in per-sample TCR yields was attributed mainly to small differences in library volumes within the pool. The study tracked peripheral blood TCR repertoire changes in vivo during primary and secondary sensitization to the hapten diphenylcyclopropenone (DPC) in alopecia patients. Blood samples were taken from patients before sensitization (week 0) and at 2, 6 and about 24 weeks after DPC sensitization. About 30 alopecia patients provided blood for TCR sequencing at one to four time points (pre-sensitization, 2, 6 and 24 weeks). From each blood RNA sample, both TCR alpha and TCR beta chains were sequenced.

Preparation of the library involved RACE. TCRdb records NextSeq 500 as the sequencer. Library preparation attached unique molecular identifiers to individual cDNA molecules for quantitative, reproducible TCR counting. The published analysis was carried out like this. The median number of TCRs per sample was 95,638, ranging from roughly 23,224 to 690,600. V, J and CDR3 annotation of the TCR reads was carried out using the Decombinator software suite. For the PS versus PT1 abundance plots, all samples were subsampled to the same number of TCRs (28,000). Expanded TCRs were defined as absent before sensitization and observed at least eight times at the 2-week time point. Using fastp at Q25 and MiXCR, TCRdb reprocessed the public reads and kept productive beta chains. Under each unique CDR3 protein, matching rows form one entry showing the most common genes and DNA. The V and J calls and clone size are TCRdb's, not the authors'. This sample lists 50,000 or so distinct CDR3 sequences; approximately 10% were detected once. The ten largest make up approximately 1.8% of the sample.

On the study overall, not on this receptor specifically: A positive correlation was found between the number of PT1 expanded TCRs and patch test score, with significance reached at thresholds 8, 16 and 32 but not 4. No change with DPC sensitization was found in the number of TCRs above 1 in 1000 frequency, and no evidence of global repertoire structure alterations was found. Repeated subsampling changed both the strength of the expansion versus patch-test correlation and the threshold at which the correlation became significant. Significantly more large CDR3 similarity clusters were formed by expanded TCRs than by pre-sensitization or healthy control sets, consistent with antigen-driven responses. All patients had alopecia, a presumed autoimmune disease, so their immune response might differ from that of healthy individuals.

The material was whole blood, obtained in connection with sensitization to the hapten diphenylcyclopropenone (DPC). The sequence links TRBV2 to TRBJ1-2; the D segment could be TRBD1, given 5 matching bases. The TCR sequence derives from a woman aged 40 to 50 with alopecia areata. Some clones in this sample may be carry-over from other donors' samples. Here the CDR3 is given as CASSASPPQLGLYGYTF. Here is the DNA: TGTGCCAGCAGTGCGAGCCCTCCTCAATTGGGGCTCTATGGCTACACCTTC.